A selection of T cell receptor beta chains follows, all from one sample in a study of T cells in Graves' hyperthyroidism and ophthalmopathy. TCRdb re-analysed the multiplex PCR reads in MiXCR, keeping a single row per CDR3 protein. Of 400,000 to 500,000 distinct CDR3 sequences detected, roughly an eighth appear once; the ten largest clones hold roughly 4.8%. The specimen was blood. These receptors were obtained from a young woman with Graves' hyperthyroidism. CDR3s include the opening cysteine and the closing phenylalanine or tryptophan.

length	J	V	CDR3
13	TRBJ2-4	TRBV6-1	CASSFLGTNIQYF
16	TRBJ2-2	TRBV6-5	CASSYSRGKNTGELFF
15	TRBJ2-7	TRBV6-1	CASSERGLDTYEQYF
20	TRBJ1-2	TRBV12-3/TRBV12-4	CASSLIIKASGQGADYGYTF
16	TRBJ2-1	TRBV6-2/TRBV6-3	CASTQPQEPFYNEQFF
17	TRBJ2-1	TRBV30	CAWSVLGTSGSGNEQFF
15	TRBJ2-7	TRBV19	CASSIRGESSYEQYF
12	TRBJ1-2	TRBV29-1	CSARPSNYGYTF
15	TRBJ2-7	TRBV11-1	CASSFERGPRNEQYF
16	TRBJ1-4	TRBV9	CASSVGTTRANEKLFF
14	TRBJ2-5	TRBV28	CASSPRDRAETQYF
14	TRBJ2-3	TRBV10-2	CASRSTGTTDTQYF
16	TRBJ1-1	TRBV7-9	CASSQQPGQMNTEAFF
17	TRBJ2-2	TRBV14	CASSPIVGLAGSGELFF
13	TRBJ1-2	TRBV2	CASSGGQGASYTF
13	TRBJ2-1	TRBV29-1	CSVEPGGRNEQFF
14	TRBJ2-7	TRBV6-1	CASKLGDASYEQYF
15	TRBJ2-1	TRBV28	CASTARGGGDNEQFF
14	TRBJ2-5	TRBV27	CASSGLAGGETQYF
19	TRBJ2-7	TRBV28	CASSFRVVGLRQGTYEQYF
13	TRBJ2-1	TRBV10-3	CAINRGLSGEQFF
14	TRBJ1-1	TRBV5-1	CASSPGTGNTEAFF
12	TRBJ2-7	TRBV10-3	CAISASGYEQYF
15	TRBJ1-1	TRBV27	CASSLYEGTNTEAFF
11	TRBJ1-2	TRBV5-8	CAGGFNYGYTF
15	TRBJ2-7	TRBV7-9	CASSLAGQENYEQHF
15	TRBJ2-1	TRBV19	CASRTTSGRAHEQFF
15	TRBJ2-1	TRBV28	CASSGGKGPYNEQFF
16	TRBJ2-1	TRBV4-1	CASSRGTSGSRNEQFF
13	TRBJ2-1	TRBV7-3	CASSFTGSNEQFF
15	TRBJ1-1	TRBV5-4	CASSLGPGRDTEAFF
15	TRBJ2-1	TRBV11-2	CASSLTGDGYNEQFF
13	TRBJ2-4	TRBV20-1	CSASDPPRDIQYF
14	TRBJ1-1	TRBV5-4	CASSLEGAHTEAFF
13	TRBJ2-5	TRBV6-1	CASSEGELRTQYF
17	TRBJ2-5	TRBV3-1	CASSLRGRAPMKETQYF
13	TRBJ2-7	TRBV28	CASDADGGYEQYF
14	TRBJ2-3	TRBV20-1	CSAWDYPSTDTQYF
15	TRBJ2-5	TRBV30	CAWSVGAGGIETQYF
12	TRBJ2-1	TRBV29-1	CSVDRAYNEQFF
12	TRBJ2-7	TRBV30	CACRQGAYEQYF
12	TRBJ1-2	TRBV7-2	CASSGAGYGYTF
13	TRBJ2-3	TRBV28	CASGWRNTDTQYF
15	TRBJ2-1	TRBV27	CATRHDRGSFNEQFF
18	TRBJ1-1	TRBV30	CAWSSWTATGGQIPEAFF
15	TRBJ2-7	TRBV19	CASSQGQGGGYEQYF
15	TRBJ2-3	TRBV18	CASSPRSDWTDTQYF
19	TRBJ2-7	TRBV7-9	CASSIPPPPPRTVFYEQYF
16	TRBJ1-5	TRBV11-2	CASSLGIEGGGQPQHF
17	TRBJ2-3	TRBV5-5	CASSLTSNGGTTDTQYF
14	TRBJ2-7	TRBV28	CASSFATSAYEQYF
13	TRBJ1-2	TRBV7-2	CASSNTGNYGYTF